These 22 T cell receptor beta chains originate from one sample sequenced in a study of T cell repertoires in cytomegalovirus infection. TCRdb used MiXCR to reprocess the reads, holding one entry per CDR3 protein. The sample gives 700,000 to 950,000 distinct CDR3 sequences, about 31% of which show up once; under 15% is in the top ten. Their antigen targets remain unknown. The specimen comprised cultured CD8+ T cells from PBMCs, sampled from culture after CMV antigen stimulation. These receptor sequences come from a human donor in good health (CMV status not recorded). Some clones in this sample may be carry-over from other donors' samples.

This chain uses TRBV7-9 with TRBJ2-7, with a weak D call TRBD1 (6 bases). CDR3 length equals 14 residues. The V and J ends lost 5 bases and 4 bases respectively, with 15 bases between them. Germline V gene data show CDR1 as SEHNR and CDR2 as FQNEAQ (reference sequence). CDR3 residues: CASSHPTGGYEQYV. CDR3 DNA sequence: TGTGCCAGCAGCCATCCGACAGGCGGATACGAGCAGTACGTC.

A word on this clonotype: With a much larger clone just one base away, this may be a read error. Since the CDR3 does not end with the conserved phenylalanine or tryptophan, this likely comes from a read error. The rearrangement links TRBV7-2 to TRBJ2-5; 8 bases map to TRBD2. The J segment lost 2 bases and the V segment lost 2 bases, leaving 4 bases of the junction unmatched. The germline V gene has CDR1 SGHTA and CDR2 FQGNSA. The CDR3 covers 15 residues. DNA for the CDR3: TGTGCCAGCAGCTTAATCGGGGGGGAACAAGAGACCCAGTACTTG. It codes for CASSLIGGEQETQYL.

V gene TRBV15 combines with J gene TRBJ1-2; tentative D call: TRBD1 (6 bases). Germline CDR1 LNHNV, CDR2 YYDKDF (reference sequence). V was shortened by 5 bases and J by 7 bases, with 23 bases between the two germline ends. This CDR3 region has 16 residues. CDR3 sequence: CATSPSLEGGRFGYTF. The DNA for the CDR3 is TGTGCCACCAGCCCCTCGTTGGAAGGGGGAAGGTTTGGCTACACCTTC.

This chain connects TRBV4-3 to TRBJ2-5; D not certain. The V and J ends lost 1 base and 4 bases respectively, with 10 bases between them. This CDR3 has 14 amino acids. Germline values: CDR1 LGHNA, CDR2 YSLEER. The CDR3 is CASSQGYTRETQYF. The CDR3 DNA is TGCGCCAGCAGCCAAGGGTACACAAGAGAGACCCAGTACTTC.

This clonotype was recorded a few times. The rearrangement uses TRBV15 and TRBJ1-2, with D hard to call. This CDR3 has 15 amino acids. V shed 1 base and J shed 7 bases, with 16 bases lying between them. Per germline, CDR1 LNHNV and CDR2 YYDKDF (reference sequence). The DNA for the CDR3 is TGTGCCACCAGCAGAGGGTCCGGACCGCTCGGTGGCTACACCTTC. It translates to CATSRGSGPLGGYTF.

This clonotype has only a few counts. This chain joins TRBV19 and TRBJ1-1; 7 positions match TRBD1. J lost 0 bases, V lost 4 bases, and 8 bases had no gene match. CDR3 size: 16 residues. The V gene's germline CDR1 is LNHDA and CDR2 SQIVND (reference sequence). The CDR3 bases are TGTGCCAGTAGTACCCGACAGGGAAGATTGAACACTGAAGCTTTCTTT. This translates into CASSTRQGRLNTEAFF.

The chain has TRBV12-3 or TRBV12-4 and TRBJ2-2; D unresolved. The germline V and J ends were trimmed by 3 bases and 5 bases, with 4 bases remaining between them. This CDR3 contains 12 residues. The CDR3 DNA reads as TGTGCCAGCAGTTTTAAAACCGGGGAGCTGTTTTTT. It yields the protein CASSFKTGELFF.

The chain has TRBV6-5 and TRBJ1-2; D not resolved. V dropped 4 bases and J dropped 4 bases, with 22 bases sitting between them. CDR1 is MNHEY and CDR2 is SVGAGI in the germline V gene. The CDR3 loop spans 17 amino acids. The CDR3 sequence: CASSSSFDVSSGYGYTF. The CDR3 coding sequence is TGTGCCAGCAGTTCTTCCTTTGACGTTAGCTCGGGCTATGGCTACACCTTC.

This clonotype was seen many times. The chain combines TRBV7-8 with TRBJ2-1; 9 bases fit TRBD1. This CDR3 has 15 residues. Trimming at V came to 2 bases and at J to 6 bases, leaving 5 bases not matched to a gene. The germline CDR1 and CDR2 sequences are SGHVS and FQNEAQ. CDR3 nucleotide sequence: TGTGCCAGCAGCTTAATGGGACAGGGTCCCAATGAGCAGTTCTTC. As protein: CASSLMGQGPNEQFF.

This clonotype was counted between two and nine times. In DNA form, the CDR3 reads TGCAGTGCCAGGTGGGGCGCGAACACCGGGGAGCTGTTTTTT. It encodes CSARWGANTGELFF. This chain uses TRBV20-1 with TRBJ2-2; D is perhaps TRBD1 (5 bases). The V end was cut by 6 bases, the J end by 0 bases, with 11 bases between. CDR3 length: 14 amino acids. Germline V gives CDR1 DFQATT, CDR2 SNEGSKA (reference sequence).

V usage is TRBV27 and J usage is TRBJ1-1, with unresolved D. With 6 bases removed from V and 6 bases from J, the gap between germline ends came to 11 bases. CDR1 and CDR2 (germline): MNHEY, SMNVEV (reference sequence). The CDR3 is made up of 12 amino acids. This CDR3 reads CASRDGRSEAFF. CDR3 coding DNA: TGTGCCAGCAGGGACGGACGATCTGAAGCTTTCTTT.

In this sample, this clonotype turned up many times. The chain joins TRBV7-9 to TRBJ2-3, with D perhaps matching TRBD1 (6 bases). Trimming removed 3 bases from V and 1 base from J, with 14 bases in between. Germline lookup yields CDR1 SEHNR and CDR2 FQNEAQ (reference sequence). The CDR3 covers 16 residues. The CDR3 DNA sequence: TGTGCCAGCAGCTTCTTCCAGGGGTCCCGCACAGATACGCAGTATTTT. This gives the protein CASSFFQGSRTDTQYF.

The chain joins TRBV24-1 to TRBJ1-6, with 7 bases fitting TRBD1. Germline V gives CDR1 KGHDR, CDR2 SFDVKD. The V and J ends lost 3 bases and 10 bases, in that order; junction bases with no gene match: 5. There are 14 residues in the CDR3. CDR3 DNA: TGTGCCACCAGTGATCGCATCAGGGGGTCACCCCTCCACTTT. Amino acids: CATSDRIRGSPLHF.

The chain is built from TRBV29-1 and TRBJ2-7, with 8 bases fitting TRBD2. The trim removed 2 bases at V and 7 bases at J, leaving 7 bases unmatched. Germline CDR1 is SQVTM and CDR2 is ANQGSEA. CDR3 size: 13 residues. CDR3 loop: CSVERGLAGEQYF. The CDR3 DNA reads TGCAGCGTTGAACGCGGACTAGCCGGAGAGCAGTACTTC.

V and J are TRBV6-5 and TRBJ2-2; D assignment may be TRBD1 or TRBD2 (5 bases each). Trimming removed 6 bases from V and 8 bases from J, with 22 bases in between. The CDR3 extends over 16 amino acids. CDR1 is MNHEY, CDR2 SVGAGI, per germline. CDR3 nucleotides: TGTGCCAGCAGCACCACCGGGCCAACCTGGGGGGGGGAGCTGTTTTTT. Protein sequence: CASSTTGPTWGGELFF.

This chain links TRBV7-2 with TRBJ1-1; D gene ambiguous. The V gene's germline CDR1 is SGHTA and CDR2 FQGNSA. This CDR3 has 11 residues. V was pared by 2 bases and J by 6 bases, with 4 bases between. The chain's CDR3 is CASSLNPEAFF. CDR3 sequence (DNA): TGTGCCAGCAGCTTAAACCCTGAAGCTTTCTTT.

This clonotype has just a few counts. The chain recombines TRBV7-9 with TRBJ2-5; possible D gene TRBD2, 6 bases. CDR1 and CDR2 (germline): SEHNR, FQNEAQ (reference sequence). Trimming took 4 bases from V and 0 from J, leaving 12 bases between them. There are 15 residues in the CDR3. The CDR3 loop reads CASSSKLANQETQYF. CDR3 DNA sequence: TGTGCCAGCAGCTCGAAACTAGCTAACCAAGAGACCCAGTACTTC.

This clonotype was found a few times. This chain links TRBV11-3 with TRBJ1-1, with a possible D match to TRBD1 (5 bases). V dropped 0 bases and J dropped 0 bases, with 8 bases sitting between them. This CDR3 has 15 amino acids. Germline lookup yields CDR1 SGHNT and CDR2 YENEEA. CDR3 nucleotides: TGTGCCAGCAGCTTAGATTCAGGGCTGAACACTGAAGCTTTCTTT. Residues: CASSLDSGLNTEAFF.

The chain uses TRBV6-2 or TRBV6-3 and TRBJ2-6, with 8 bases identical to TRBD2. The germline V gene encodes CDR1 MNHEY and CDR2 SVGEGT. The V segment lost 2 bases and the J segment 0 bases; nucleotides outside the gene matches: 6. The CDR3 is 18 amino acids. CDR3 nucleotide sequence: TGTGCCAGCAGTTACGAGCGGGAGATCGTCTCTGGGGCCAACGTCCTGACTTTC. It encodes CASSYEREIVSGANVLTF.

V is TRBV6-5 and J is TRBJ2-1; D possibly uses TRBD1 or TRBD2 (6 bases each). V shed 8 bases and J shed 1 base, with 15 bases lying between them. CDR3 length equals 15 residues. Germline loops: CDR1 MNHEY, CDR2 SVGAGI. The CDR3 DNA reads as TGTGCCAGCGAAATGGGGGGCGGATCCTACAATGAGCAGTTCTTC. It encodes CASEMGGGSYNEQFF.

This clonotype showed up just a few times. The rearrangement links TRBV6-5 to TRBJ1-1; no clear D gene. Germline CDR1 reads MNHEY; CDR2 reads SVGAGI. The CDR3 contains 14 residues. V lost 2 bases to trimming and J lost 4 bases, with 11 bases between them. The CDR3 region is CASSYGSYGTEAFF. The CDR3 DNA sequence: TGTGCCAGCAGTTACGGTAGCTATGGCACTGAAGCTTTCTTT.

The rearrangement joins TRBV5-1 to TRBJ2-1; D may correspond to TRBD1 or TRBD2 (5 bases each). Germline-derived CDR1 and CDR2 are SGHRS and YFSETQ. This CDR3 has 14 amino acids. The V end lost 7 bases, the J end lost 7 bases, and 18 bases lay between the germline ends. The CDR3 sequence: CASHPWDGLNEQFF. CDR3 nucleotides: TGCGCCAGCCATCCATGGGACGGTTTGAATGAGCAGTTCTTC.